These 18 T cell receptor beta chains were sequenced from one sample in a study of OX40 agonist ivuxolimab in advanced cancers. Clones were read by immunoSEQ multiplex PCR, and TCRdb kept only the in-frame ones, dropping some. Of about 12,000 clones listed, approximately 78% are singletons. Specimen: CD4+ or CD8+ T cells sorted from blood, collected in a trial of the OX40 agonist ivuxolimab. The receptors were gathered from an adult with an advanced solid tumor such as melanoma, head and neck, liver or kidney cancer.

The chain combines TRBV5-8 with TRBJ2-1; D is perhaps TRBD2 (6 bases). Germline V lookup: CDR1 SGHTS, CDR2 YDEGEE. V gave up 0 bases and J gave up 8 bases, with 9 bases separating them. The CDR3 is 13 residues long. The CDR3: CASSLVGGDEQFF. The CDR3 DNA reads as TGTGCCAGCAGCTTGGTGGGGGGTGATGAGCAGTTCTTC. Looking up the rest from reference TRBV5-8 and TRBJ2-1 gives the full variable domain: EAGVTQSPTHLIKTRGQQATLRCSPISGHTSVYWYQQALGLGLQFLLWYDEGEERNRGNFPPRFSGRQFPNYSSELNVNALELEDSALYLCASSLVGGDEQFFGPGTRLTVL.

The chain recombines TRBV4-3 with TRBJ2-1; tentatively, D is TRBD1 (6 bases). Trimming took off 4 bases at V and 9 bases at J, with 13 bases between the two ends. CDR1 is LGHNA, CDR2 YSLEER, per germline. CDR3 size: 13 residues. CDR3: CASSPITGFEQFF. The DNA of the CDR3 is TGCGCCAGCAGCCCGATAACAGGGTTTGAGCAGTTCTTC.

The CDR3 sequence is CASSYSLAEYQETQYF. As DNA, the CDR3 is TGTGCCAGCAGTTACTCACTAGCGGAGTACCAAGAGACCCAGTACTTC. V usage is TRBV6-5 and J usage is TRBJ2-5, with 8 bases fitting TRBD2. The CDR3 is 16 residues long. The germline CDR1 and CDR2 sequences are MNHEY and SVGAGI. J gave up 0 bases and V 0 bases, and 3 bases lay outside the gene matches.

The DNA for the CDR3 is TGTGCCACCAGCAGAGATCGTGCGGCGGGAGCTAAAGATACGCAGTATTTT. Translation gives CATSRDRAAGAKDTQYF. The rearrangement links TRBV15 to TRBJ2-3; 7 bases match TRBD2. V gave up 0 bases and J gave up 5 bases; unmatched junction bases: 11. This CDR3 spans 17 amino acids. The germline V gene encodes CDR1 LNHNV and CDR2 YYDKDF (reference sequence).

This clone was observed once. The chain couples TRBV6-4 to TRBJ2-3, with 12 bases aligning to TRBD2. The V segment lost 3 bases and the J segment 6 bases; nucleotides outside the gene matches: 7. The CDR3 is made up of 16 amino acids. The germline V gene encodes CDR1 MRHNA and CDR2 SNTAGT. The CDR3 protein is CASSEDLAGGPDTQYF. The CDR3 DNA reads TGTGCCAGCAGTGAAGACCTAGCGGGAGGGCCGGATACGCAGTATTTT.

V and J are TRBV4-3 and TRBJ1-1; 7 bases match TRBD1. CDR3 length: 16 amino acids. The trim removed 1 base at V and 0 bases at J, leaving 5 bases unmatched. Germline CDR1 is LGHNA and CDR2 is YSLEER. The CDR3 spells CASSQVSTGLNTEAFF. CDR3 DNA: TGCGCCAGCAGCCAAGTCTCGACAGGGCTGAACACTGAAGCTTTCTTT.

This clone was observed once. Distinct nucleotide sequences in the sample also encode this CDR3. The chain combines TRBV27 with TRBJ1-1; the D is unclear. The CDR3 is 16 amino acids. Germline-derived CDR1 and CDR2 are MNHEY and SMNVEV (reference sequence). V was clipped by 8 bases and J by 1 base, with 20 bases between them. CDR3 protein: CASGPLGISRNTEAFF. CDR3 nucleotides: TGTGCCAGCGGCCCATTGGGGATTTCTCGGAACACTGAAGCTTTCTTT.

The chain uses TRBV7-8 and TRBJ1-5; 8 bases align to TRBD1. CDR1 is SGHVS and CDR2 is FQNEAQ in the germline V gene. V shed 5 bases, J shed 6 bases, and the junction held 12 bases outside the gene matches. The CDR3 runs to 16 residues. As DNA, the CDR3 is TGTGCCAGCAGCCCCGGACAGGGATATAGTATTCAGCCCCAGCATTTT. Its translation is CASSPGQGYSIQPQHF.

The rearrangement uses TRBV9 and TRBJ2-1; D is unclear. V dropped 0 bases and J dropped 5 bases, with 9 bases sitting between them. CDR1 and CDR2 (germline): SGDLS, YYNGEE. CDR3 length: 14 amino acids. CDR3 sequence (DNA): TGTGCCAGCAGCGTAGCTCTCAGTAACAATGAGCAGTTCTTC. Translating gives CASSVALSNNEQFF.

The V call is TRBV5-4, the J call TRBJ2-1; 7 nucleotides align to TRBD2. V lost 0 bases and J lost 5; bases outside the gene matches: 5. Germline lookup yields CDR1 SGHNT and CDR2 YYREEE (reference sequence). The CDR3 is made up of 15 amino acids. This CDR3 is CASSLVAGDHNEQFF. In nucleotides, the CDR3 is TGTGCCAGCAGCTTGGTTGCGGGAGACCACAATGAGCAGTTCTTC. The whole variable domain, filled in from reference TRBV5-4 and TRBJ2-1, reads ETGVTQSPTHLIKTRGQQVTLRCSSQSGHNTVSWYQQALGQGPQFIFQYYREEENGRGNFPPRFSGLQFPNYSSELNVNALELDDSALYLCASSLVAGDHNEQFFGPGTRLTVL.

The CDR3 DNA is TGTGCCAGCGGAGGGGCAACCTACGAGCAGTACTTC. Its protein product is CASGGATYEQYF. J is TRBJ2-7 and V is TRBV7-9, with D possibly TRBD2 on 6 matching bases. Between the trimmed V and J ends, which lost 8 bases and 2 bases, there was a span of 10 bases. The CDR3 is made up of 12 amino acids. Germline V gives CDR1 SEHNR, CDR2 FQNEAQ (reference sequence).

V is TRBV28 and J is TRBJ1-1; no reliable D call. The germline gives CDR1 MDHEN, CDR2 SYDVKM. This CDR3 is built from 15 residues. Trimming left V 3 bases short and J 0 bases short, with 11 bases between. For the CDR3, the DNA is TGTGCCAGCAGTTTTTTCAACCGACTGAACACTGAAGCTTTCTTT. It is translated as CASSFFNRLNTEAFF.

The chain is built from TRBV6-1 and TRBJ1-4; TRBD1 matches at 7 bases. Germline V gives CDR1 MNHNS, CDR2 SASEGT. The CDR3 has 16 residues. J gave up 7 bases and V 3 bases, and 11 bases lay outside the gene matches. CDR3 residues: CASSDADRAVGEKLFF. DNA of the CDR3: TGTGCCAGCAGTGACGCAGACAGGGCGGTGGGTGAAAAACTGTTTTTT.

The CDR3 sequence: CASSSDSSNYGYTF. In DNA, the CDR3 is TGTGCCAGCAGTTCGGACAGCTCAAACTATGGCTACACCTTC. The J gene is TRBJ1-2, the V gene TRBV27; tentative D call: TRBD1 (6 bases). V was shortened by 4 bases and J by 2 bases, with 11 bases between the two germline ends. The CDR3 is 14 residues long. The germline CDR1 and CDR2 sequences are MNHEY and SMNVEV (reference sequence).

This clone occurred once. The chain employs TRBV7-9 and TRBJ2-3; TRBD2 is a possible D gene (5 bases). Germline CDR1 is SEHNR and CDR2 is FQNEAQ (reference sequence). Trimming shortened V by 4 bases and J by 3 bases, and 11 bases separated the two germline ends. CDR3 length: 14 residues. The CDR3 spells CASSSAGATDTQYF. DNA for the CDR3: TGTGCCAGCAGCTCTGCGGGCGCGACAGATACGCAGTATTTT. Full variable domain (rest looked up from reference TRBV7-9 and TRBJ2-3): DTGVSQNPRHKITKRGQNVTFRCDPISEHNRLYWYRQTLGQGPEFLTYFQNEAQLEKSRLLSDRFSAERPKGSFSTLEIQRTEQGDSAMYLCASSSAGATDTQYFGPGTRLTVL.

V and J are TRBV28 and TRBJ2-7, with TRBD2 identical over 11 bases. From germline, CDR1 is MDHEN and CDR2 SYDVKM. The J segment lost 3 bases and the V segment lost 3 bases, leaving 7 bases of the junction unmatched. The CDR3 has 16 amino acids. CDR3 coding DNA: TGTGCCAGCAGTTTGTGGACTAGCGGGCGATACTACGAGCAGTACTTC. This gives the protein CASSLWTSGRYYEQYF.

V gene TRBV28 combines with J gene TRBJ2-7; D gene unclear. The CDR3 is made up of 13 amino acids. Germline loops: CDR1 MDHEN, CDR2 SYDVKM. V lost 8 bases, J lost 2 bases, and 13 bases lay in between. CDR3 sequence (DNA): TGTGCCAGCTGTGTTAACAACGCCTACGAGCAGTACTTC. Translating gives CASCVNNAYEQYF.

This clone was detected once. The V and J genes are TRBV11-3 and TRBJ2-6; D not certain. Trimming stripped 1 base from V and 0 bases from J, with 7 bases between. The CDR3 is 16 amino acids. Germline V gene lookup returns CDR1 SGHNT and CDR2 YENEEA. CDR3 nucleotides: TGTGCCAGCAGCTTAGGGGTTGGCTCTGGGGCCAACGTCCTGACTTTC. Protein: CASSLGVGSGANVLTF.